This T cell receptor (beta chain) was recovered during a study of blood T cell repertoires in COVID-19. Produced via immunoSEQ multiplex PCR; TCRdb's table is partial and in-frame only. Found here are about 180,000 clones, around 80% of them singletons; the top ten hold 5.5% to 7.5%. The TCR sequence derives from a human donor in a cohort sampled during active COVID-19. Material: peripheral blood.

The CDR3 DNA reads as TGCGCCAGCAGCGCCGACCAAAGACAGCAAGAGACCCAGTACTTC. Encoded protein: CASSADQRQQETQYF. This sequence joins TRBV4-1 and TRBJ2-5, with D possibly matching TRBD1 (5 bases). The germline CDR1 and CDR2 sequences are MGHRA and YSYEKL. Trimming left V 5 bases short and J 2 bases short, with 15 bases between. The CDR3 has 15 residues.